This is a list of T cell receptor beta chains from one sample in a study of T cell responses to AZD1222 COVID-19 vaccine. Assay used: immunoSEQ multiplex PCR; TCRdb lists only in-frame clones, some missing. The table lists about 79,000 clones, 80% of them singletons. The sample was peripheral blood, taken on day 0 of AZD1222 vaccination. These TCRs come from an adult in good health. Each CDR3 is given with its conserved first and last residue. Each record gives: clone size, D gene, J gene, V gene, CDR3 protein, CDR3 DNA. D genes are given only for firm matches. Expanded clones are given a class, and other clones once, few, many or no size at all.

size: NA
D: NA
J: TRBJ1-1
V: TRBV10-3
CDR3: CAISESAGINLNMNTEAFF
DNA: TGTGCCATCAGTGAGTCGGCAGGAATAAATCTTAACATGAACACTGAAGCTTTCTTT

size: once
D: TRBD1
J: TRBJ1-2
V: TRBV12-3/TRBV12-4
CDR3: CASSAPTGEGYTF
DNA: TGTGCCAGCAGTGCCCCGACAGGGGAAGGCTACACCTTC

size: NA
D: TRBD1
J: TRBJ1-5
V: TRBV30
CDR3: CAWSTGQGNVRQPQHF
DNA: TGTGCCTGGAGTACCGGACAGGGGAATGTTCGTCAGCCCCAGCATTTT

size: NA
D: TRBD1
J: TRBJ1-1
V: TRBV5-5
CDR3: CASHRLGQGMRGNTEAFF
DNA: TGTGCCAGCCACCGGCTTGGACAGGGGATGAGAGGGAACACTGAAGCTTTCTTT

size: NA
D: NA
J: TRBJ2-3
V: TRBV3-1/TRBV3-2
CDR3: CASSQAGTFRNTQYF
DNA: TGTGCCAGCAGCCAAGCAGGAACCTTCAGGAATACGCAGTATTTT

size: once
D: NA
J: TRBJ1-1
V: TRBV5-1
CDR3: CASGWEGGTEAFF
DNA: TGCGCCAGCGGTTGGGAGGGCGGGACTGAAGCTTTCTTT

size: NA
D: TRBD1
J: TRBJ1-2
V: TRBV2
CDR3: CASNPQGPGGYTF
DNA: TGTGCCAGCAATCCACAGGGGCCGGGTGGCTACACCTTC

size: NA
D: NA
J: TRBJ1-5
V: TRBV3-1/TRBV3-2
CDR3: CASSQAGVHQPQHF
DNA: TGTGCCAGCAGCCAAGCAGGGGTGCATCAGCCCCAGCATTTT

size: NA
D: NA
J: TRBJ1-1
V: TRBV5-4
CDR3: CASSLAGRTEAFF
DNA: TGTGCCAGCAGCTTGGCCGGGCGGACTGAAGCTTTCTTT

size: NA
D: NA
J: TRBJ1-4
V: TRBV19
CDR3: CASSPPTNEKLFF
DNA: TGTGCCAGTAGTCCCCCGACTAATGAAAAACTGTTTTTT

size: NA
D: NA
J: TRBJ2-5
V: TRBV18
CDR3: CASSPLQGRGETQYF
DNA: TGTGCCAGCTCACCACTCCAGGGGCGAGGGGAGACCCAGTACTTC

size: NA
D: TRBD1
J: TRBJ1-6
V: TRBV13
CDR3: CASSGQGTYNSPLHF
DNA: TGTGCCAGCAGCGGACAGGGTACCTATAATTCACCCCTCCACTTT

size: NA
D: NA
J: TRBJ1-4
V: TRBV2
CDR3: CASSPYPGGNEKLFF
DNA: TGTGCCAGCAGCCCCTACCCCGGTGGGAATGAAAAACTGTTTTTT

size: NA
D: TRBD1
J: TRBJ1-6
V: TRBV19
CDR3: CASSMGQARSPLHF
DNA: TGTGCCAGTAGTATGGGACAGGCGCGGTCACCCCTCCACTTT

size: NA
D: NA
J: TRBJ2-7
V: TRBV5-4
CDR3: CASSPGQNSYEQYF
DNA: TGTGCCAGCAGTCCCGGACAGAACAGCTACGAGCAGTACTTC

size: NA
D: TRBD1
J: TRBJ1-4
V: TRBV11-2
CDR3: CASSLGPGQGEKLFF
DNA: TGTGCCAGCAGCTTAGGACCGGGACAGGGAGAAAAACTGTTTTTT

size: NA
D: TRBD2
J: TRBJ2-3
V: TRBV4-2
CDR3: CASSQNSGSSDTQYF
DNA: TGTGCCAGCAGCCAGAATAGCGGGAGCTCAGATACGCAGTATTTT

size: NA
D: NA
J: TRBJ2-2
V: TRBV5-1
CDR3: CASSTGQNTGELFF
DNA: TGCGCCAGCAGCACGGGACAGAACACCGGGGAGCTGTTTTTT

size: NA
D: NA
J: TRBJ2-1
V: TRBV13
CDR3: CASSQTRSRGQFF
DNA: TGTGCCAGCAGCCAAACGAGAAGTAGAGGGCAGTTCTTC

size: NA
D: NA
J: TRBJ2-1
V: TRBV11-2
CDR3: CASSLVNPYNEQFF
DNA: TGTGCCAGCAGCTTAGTCAACCCTTACAATGAGCAGTTCTTC

size: NA
D: TRBD1
J: TRBJ2-5
V: TRBV5-4
CDR3: CASSLSATGQETQYF
DNA: TGTGCCAGCAGCTTGTCGGCGACAGGGCAAGAGACCCAGTACTTC

size: NA
D: NA
J: TRBJ1-1
V: TRBV6-5
CDR3: CASSLTQSRTEAFF
DNA: TGTGCCAGCAGCCTCACCCAATCGAGGACTGAAGCTTTCTTT

size: NA
D: TRBD2
J: TRBJ2-1
V: TRBV5-5
CDR3: CASSLTSGPWDEQFF
DNA: TGTGCCAGCAGCTTGACTAGCGGGCCTTGGGATGAGCAGTTCTTC

size: NA
D: TRBD1
J: TRBJ2-7
V: TRBV7-9
CDR3: CASSLALGQGVEQYF
DNA: TGTGCCAGCAGCTTAGCGCTCGGACAGGGTGTCGAGCAGTACTTC

size: NA
D: NA
J: TRBJ1-1
V: TRBV30
CDR3: CAWSVPHGQGRVNTEAFF
DNA: TGTGCCTGGAGTGTACCCCACGGCCAGGGACGAGTGAACACTGAAGCTTTCTTT

size: NA
D: NA
J: TRBJ1-1
V: TRBV20-1
CDR3: CSASSGARTEAFF
DNA: TGCAGTGCTAGTTCGGGGGCGCGCACTGAAGCTTTCTTT

size: NA
D: NA
J: TRBJ1-6
V: TRBV12-3/TRBV12-4
CDR3: CASSLGIGSPLHF
DNA: TGTGCCAGCAGTTTGGGCATAGGGTCACCCCTCCACTTT

size: NA
D: NA
J: TRBJ1-6
V: TRBV6-5
CDR3: CASSTITSNSPLHF
DNA: TGTGCCAGCAGTACGATTACATCCAATTCACCCCTCCACTTT